This T cell receptor (beta chain) originates from a study of blood T cell repertoires in COVID-19. Overall study context: PBMCs, B-cell-depleted T cells, or T cells provided the cDNA or gDNA that made up the material.

The authors' processing: Counts of nucleated cells, estimated from reference gene primer amplification, were obtained. Libraries were prepared by immunoSEQ multiplex PCR; TCRdb keeps only in-frame clonotypes and omits some of them. From that table come the V and J calls and clone size; the DNA was used to work out D and trimming. The sample includes about 240,000 clones, approximately 83% of them seen just once. This clone came up many times. Germline CDR1 and CDR2: MNHEY and SMNVEV (reference sequence). Trimming took off 8 bases at V and 2 bases at J, with 24 bases between the two ends. The CDR3 is 17 amino acids.

Sequenced: peripheral blood. The chain carries TRBV27 and TRBJ2-5, with D tentatively TRBD2 (7 bases). The sequence was obtained from a woman older than 75 with acute or convalescent COVID-19. The CDR3 reads CASAYRRAGALQETQYF. CDR3 DNA sequence: TGTGCCAGCGCCTATCGGAGGGCGGGGGCCTTACAAGAGACCCAGTACTTC.